This T cell receptor (beta chain) stems from a study of cytomegalovirus exposure and HLA in healthy donors. Study-wide points: TCR beta V segments were, for the most part, productive about 87% or about 30% of the time in an earlier analysis. In a later analysis, a missense DCLRE1C variant was linked to TCR beta V- and J-gene trimming. The study recorded 160 or so TCR beta chains that were cytomegalovirus-associated.

In the case of this clone: The antigen is not known.

The PCR employed 60 Vbeta primers together with 13 Jbeta primers. Libraries were prepared by immunoSEQ multiplex PCR; TCRdb keeps only in-frame clonotypes and omits some of them. Found here are over 150,000 clones, 70% to 80% of them singletons; the top ten hold 3.7%. CDR3 length equals 16 residues. The junction had 8 bases not matched to a gene; V was cut back by 5 bases and J by 4 bases. Germline V gene lookup returns CDR1 PRHDT and CDR2 FYEKMQ (reference sequence). This chain connects TRBV13 to TRBJ2-2; 9 bases map to TRBD2. Sequenced material: PBMCs. The sequence came from a woman aged 60-75 years in good health and CMV-seropositive. The CDR3 DNA reads TGTGCCAGCAGCATCGCGGGGGGGCGGATCACCGGGGAGCTGTTTTTT. It encodes CASSIAGGRITGELFF. The full variable domain, its missing parts supplied by reference TRBV13 and TRBJ2-2, is AAGVIQSPRHLIKEKRETATLKCYPIPRHDTVYWYQQGPGQDPQFLISFYEKMQSDKGSIPDRFSAQQFSDYHSELNMSSLELGDSALYFCASSIAGGRITGELFFGEGSRLTVL.